This T cell receptor (beta chain) was identified in a study of blood T cells in healthy people across ages. The wider study: Capture via template switching afforded approximately one barcoded beta molecule per two T cells. Whole-study findings and limits: Researchers report that TCR beta diversity correlated strongly with naive T cell percentage.

For the second PCR, which ran for roughly 6 to 11 cycles, a sample-barcoded 5' primer and a J-beta primer mix were used. A tag from a template-switch adaptor with 12 random nucleotides marked each cDNA molecule. TCRdb reanalysed the 5' RACE reads using MiXCR and keeps one entry per CDR3 protein. There are around 850,000 distinct CDR3 sequences in the sample; 36% occur only once, and around 13% lies in the top ten. Germline CDR1 is SQVTM and CDR2 is ANQGSEA. The length of the CDR3 is 14 residues. Concerning this clonotype itself: No antigen is known for it. Germline is not matched at one junction end, which may reflect a read error.

The source is a man aged 18-30 years in good health. Sequencing was carried out using blood. The V call is TRBV29-1, the J call TRBJ1-2, with 7 bases fitting TRBD1. CDR3: CSVEGRGRGYGYTF. The DNA for the CDR3 is TGCAGCGTGGAAGGGAGGGGGCGCGGCTATGGCTACACCTTC.